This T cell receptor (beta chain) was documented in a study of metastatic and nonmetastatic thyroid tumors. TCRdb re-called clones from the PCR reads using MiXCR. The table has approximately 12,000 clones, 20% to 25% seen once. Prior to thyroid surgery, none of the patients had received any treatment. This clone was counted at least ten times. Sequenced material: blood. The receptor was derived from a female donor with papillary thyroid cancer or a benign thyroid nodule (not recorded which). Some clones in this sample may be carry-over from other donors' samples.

The CDR3 DNA reads as TGCGCCAGCAGCTACGGAGGGAGATTCAATGAGCAGTTCTTC. This codes for CASSYGGRFNEQFF. The rearrangement uses TRBV5-1 and TRBJ2-1; D is perhaps TRBD2 (6 bases). V lost 3 bases to trimming and J lost 6 bases, with 13 bases between them. Germline assignment: CDR1 SGHRS and CDR2 YFSETQ. The CDR3 covers 14 residues.